Described below is a single T cell receptor beta chain sequence and its context. The target of this receptor is not known. Within one base of it there is no much larger clone, and no base qualities were kept. The CDR3 runs 16 residues from the cysteine to the phenylalanine. Of all the DNA, just the CDR3 is kept, 48 bases in frame from base 1. The germline V gene provides CDR1 SGHNT and CDR2 YENEEA. V has 3 bases trimmed and J has 8 bases trimmed; junction bases matching no gene number 10. TCR beta CDR3 regions were sequenced from DNA using the immunoSEQ Assay. The authors processed their data as follows. To compute T cell density, TCR beta template counts were normalized to usable DNA, which was estimated by amplifying housekeeping genes. The preseqR package was used to estimate richness by extrapolating to 400,000 templates for PBMC samples and to 120,000 templates for tissue samples. Clonality was defined as one minus Pielou's evenness. Tissue-enriched TCRs were identified by differential abundance testing using productive amino-acid clonotypes, minimum total count 5 and alpha 0.1. Repertoire overlap between compartments was quantified with the Jaccard Index and Morisita Overlap Index. TCR beta CDR3s were clustered by GLIPH together with public tetramer-defined viral CDR3s, and at least three viral sequences plus V-gene enrichment were required for viral motifs. In its TCRdb copy, this immuneACCESS table keeps in-frame sequences only and misses some clones. Where compared with another copy, unresolved V genes explain less than half of these, and the others have no known cause. Clone size and the V and J calls come from that table; the DNA yielded D and trimming. This sample holds more than 2,500 clones; about a quarter were observed only once. The top ten hold about 11% of the sample.

At diagnosis, peripheral blood, uninvolved tumor-adjacent lung and tumor were collected and were preserved as a mix of fresh-frozen and FFPE material. This entry is derived from a study of T cells in localized non-small cell lung cancer (dated by TCRdb to about 2020). In the study overall: The study analyzed T cell repertoires of a few hundred early-stage NSCLC patients, comparing tumors and uninvolved tumor-adjacent lungs. The cohort comprised approximately 240 treatment-naïve NSCLC patients with resected, localized lung tumors. Of the NSCLC patients, around 130 were male and approximately 100 were female, and the mean age was approximately 66 years. The paper's findings and limits, for the study overall: Higher blood T cell density associated with longer overall survival, while higher adjacent-lung clonality associated with shorter survival. Because multi-region tumor sequencing was not performed, intratumor heterogeneity could not be ruled out. Uninvolved tumor-adjacent lung showed the highest T cell clonality, higher than tumor, which suggests more focused antigenic responses in the uninvolved tumor-adjacent lung. Because of the exploratory design, TCR variables were selected using unadjusted p-values without false-discovery rate correction. Of the top 100 tumor clones, a median of roughly 56 were detected in paired uninvolved adjacent lung; roughly 29 were also among that lung's top 100.

Specimen: lung tumor tissue, collected before any cancer treatment. The clonotype was recovered from a female donor of 60 years or more with stage I lung adenocarcinoma. The chain was built from TRBV11-3 and TRBJ2-3; the central 11 bases match TRBD2. The sequence in DNA is TGTGCCAGCAGCTTGGCTTTAGCGGGGGGGCCGCGTACGCAGTATTTT. This gives the protein CASSLALAGGPRTQYF.